Each of the 29 T cell receptor beta chains below was sequenced from the same sample in a study of blood T cell repertoires in COVID-19. Libraries were prepared by immunoSEQ multiplex PCR; TCRdb keeps only in-frame clonotypes and omits some of them. The sample lists more than 150,000 clones, over 80% occurring once. Sequencing input: PBMCs or T cells enriched from blood (not recorded which). These receptors all come from a woman in her sixties or seventies who had recovered from COVID-19.

The V and J genes are TRBV18 and TRBJ1-1, with 10 bases lining up with TRBD1. The CDR3 consists of 14 residues. The J segment lost 0 bases and the V segment lost 6 bases, leaving 1 base of the junction unmatched. The germline V gene encodes CDR1 KGHSH and CDR2 LQKENI. The CDR3 spells CASSGQGMNTEAFF. The CDR3, as DNA: TGTGCCAGCTCGGGACAGGGGATGAACACTGAAGCTTTCTTT.

The chain links TRBV4-2 to TRBJ1-5, with a possible D match to TRBD1 (6 bases). The CDR3 consists of 15 residues. With 1 base removed from V and 5 bases from J, the gap between germline ends came to 12 bases. Germline assignment: CDR1 LGHNA and CDR2 YNFKEQ. CDR3 DNA: TGTGCCAGCAGCCAAGTACAGGGATGGGATCAGCCCCAGCATTTT. Its translation: CASSQVQGWDQPQHF.

J is TRBJ2-1 and V is TRBV24-1; 9 bases agree with TRBD2. Unmatched junction bases numbered 7, after V lost 5 bases and J lost 3 bases. The CDR3 loop spans 16 amino acids. CDR1 and CDR2 from the germline V gene are KGHDR and SFDVKD. Written as DNA, the CDR3 is TGTGCCACCAGTGGAACGACTAGCGGTTACTACAATGAGCAGTTCTTC. As protein: CATSGTTSGYYNEQFF.

This clone was picked up a small number of times. J is TRBJ1-6 and V is TRBV21-1; the table assigns TRBD1, which was not confirmed against the DNA. TRBV21-1 corresponds to a pseudogene. The CDR3 has 17 residues. The CDR3 DNA reads TGTGCCAGCAGCAACGAAACCGGACAGCCCTATAATTCACCCCTCCACTTT. Amino acids: CASSNETGQPYNSPLHF.

The DNA for the CDR3 is TGCGCCAGCAGCCAAGACGGTGGCGAGCAGTACTTC. Residues: CASSQDGGEQYF. The chain employs TRBV4-1 and TRBJ2-7; the D is unclear. The CDR3 covers 12 residues. Per the germline V gene, CDR1 is MGHRA and CDR2 is YSYEKL. Trimming stripped 0 bases from V and 6 bases from J, with 6 bases between.

This clone was picked up one time. DNA for the CDR3: TGTGCCAGCAGCCCAAAGGGCCTAGCGGGAGGTTCCAATGAGCAGTTCTTC. Its translation is CASSPKGLAGGSNEQFF. This sequence joins TRBV11-2 and TRBJ2-1; 11 nucleotides align to TRBD2. The CDR3 covers 17 residues. V lost 5 bases, J lost 6 bases, and 12 bases stayed unmatched. Germline CDR1 and CDR2: SGHAT and FQNNGV.

In its sample, this clone was seen once. The rearrangement joins TRBV5-1 to TRBJ2-7, with D possibly being TRBD1 (5 bases). Germline CDR1 SGHRS, CDR2 YFSETQ. This CDR3 has 12 residues. The ends were cut back, 0 bases at V and 6 bases at J, with 7 bases in the middle. CDR3 in amino acids: CASSLGRGEQYF. The CDR3 DNA reads TGCGCCAGCAGCTTGGGTAGGGGCGAGCAGTACTTC.

The rearrangement uses TRBV6-5 and TRBJ2-1, with 8 bases that match TRBD1. The CDR3 is 14 residues long. The V gene end was trimmed by 10 bases and the J gene end by 7 bases; junction bases not matched to a gene: 12. Germline V gene data show CDR1 as MNHEY and CDR2 as SVGAGI. In DNA, the CDR3 is TGTGCCATTTTCGACAGGGGAATCAGGAATGAGCAGTTCTTC. It is translated as CAIFDRGIRNEQFF.

The V call is TRBV7-9, the J call TRBJ1-1, with a tentative D call TRBD1 (6 bases). This CDR3 region has 14 residues. CDR1 SEHNR and CDR2 FQNEAQ come from the germline V gene (reference sequence). Trimming cost V 3 bases and J 8 bases, with 16 bases left between them. For the CDR3, the DNA is TGTGCCAGCAGCTTGGCTCCGGGACATGTCGAAGCTTTCTTT. Translated: CASSLAPGHVEAFF.

The chain links TRBV30 to TRBJ1-5; perhaps TRBD1 as D (5 bases). The CDR3 extends over 15 amino acids. Germline V CDR1 and CDR2: GTSNPN, SVGIG (reference sequence). The ends were cut back, 0 bases at V and 4 bases at J, with 13 bases in the middle. DNA of the CDR3: TGTGCCTGGAGTGTACACCAGGGCCCTAATCAGCCCCAGCATTTT. It encodes CAWSVHQGPNQPQHF.

The J gene is TRBJ2-2, the V gene TRBV5-1; 11 bases line up with TRBD2. This CDR3 has 15 residues. V shed 5 bases, J shed 5 bases, and the junction held 5 bases outside the gene matches. The germline V gene encodes CDR1 SGHRS and CDR2 YFSETQ. CDR3 sequence (DNA): TGCGCCAGCAGGATAGCGGGGGGGCCGACCGGGGAGCTGTTTTTT. It yields the protein CASRIAGGPTGELFF.

The chain recombines TRBV7-9 with TRBJ1-3, with a tentative D call TRBD1 (6 bases). Germline-derived CDR1 and CDR2 are SEHNR and FQNEAQ (reference sequence). Trimming shortened V by 3 bases and J by 6 bases, and 12 bases separated the two germline ends. The CDR3 totals 14 residues. The CDR3, as DNA: TGTGCCAGCAGCTTTGAACAGGGTGTAAACACCATATATTTT. Encoded protein: CASSFEQGVNTIYF.

J is TRBJ1-1 and V is TRBV18; TRBD1 agrees at 8 bases. Germline CDR1 reads KGHSH; CDR2 reads LQKENI. This CDR3 comprises 11 residues. V lost 8 bases and J lost 5; bases outside the gene matches: 1. The CDR3 spells CASDRGTEAFF. As DNA, the CDR3 is TGTGCCAGCGACAGGGGAACTGAAGCTTTCTTT.

The chain has TRBV27 and TRBJ2-3; TRBD2 is a possible D gene (7 bases). The CDR3 has 16 amino acids. Per germline, CDR1 MNHEY and CDR2 SMNVEV (reference sequence). The V and J ends lost 6 bases and 5 bases respectively, with 21 bases between them. The CDR3 sequence is CASSRRGAGVVDTQYF. The CDR3 DNA reads as TGTGCCAGCAGCCGCCGGGGGGCGGGAGTTGTAGATACGCAGTATTTT.

V and J are TRBV6-5 and TRBJ1-1, with no clear D. The CDR3 is 13 residues long. Trimming removed 6 bases at V and 0 bases at J, with 8 bases between. Germline V gene data show CDR1 as MNHEY and CDR2 as SVGAGI. The CDR3 sequence: CASRAILNTEAFF. The CDR3, as DNA: TGTGCCAGCAGAGCTATTTTGAACACTGAAGCTTTCTTT.

Worth noting for this clone: Other DNA sequences within the sample encode an identical CDR3. The gene calls are TRBV18 and TRBJ1-1; D might be TRBD1 (5 bases). Germline V gives CDR1 KGHSH, CDR2 LQKENI. CDR3 length: 13 amino acids. V gave up 2 bases and J gave up 7 bases, with 11 bases separating them. This chain's CDR3 is CASSPKVRGEAFF. DNA for the CDR3: TGTGCCAGCTCACCAAAGGTTAGGGGTGAAGCTTTCTTT.

The CDR3 nucleotides are TGTGCCACCAGCAGGGGGACTAGCGAGAATGAGCAGTTCTTC. It codes for CATSRGTSENEQFF. The chain recombines TRBV15 with TRBJ2-1, with 10 bases matching TRBD2. From germline, CDR1 is LNHNV and CDR2 YYDKDF (reference sequence). This CDR3 is built from 14 residues. Trimming at V came to 3 bases and at J to 7 bases, leaving 3 bases not matched to a gene. The full variable domain, in which reference TRBV15 and TRBJ2-1 provide the parts outside the CDR3, is DAMVIQNPRYQVTQFGKPVTLSCSQTLNHNVMYWYQQKSSQAPKLLFHYYDKDFNNEADTPDNFQSRRPNTSFCFLDIRSPGLGDTAMYLCATSRGTSENEQFFGPGTRLTVL.

This chain uses TRBV19 with TRBJ2-7; D is possibly TRBD1 (5 bases). Deletions cut 8 bases from V and 4 bases from J, with 15 bases between. The CDR3 length is 13 residues. Germline-derived CDR1 and CDR2 are LNHDA and SQIVND (reference sequence). CDR3 DNA sequence: TGTGCCAGTTCGGAACAGGCGCGGTACGAGCAGTACTTC. Translating it yields CASSEQARYEQYF.

This chain joins TRBV5-8 and TRBJ2-2; 8 nucleotides line up with TRBD2. Germline trimming cut 4 bases from V and 5 bases from J; bases unmatched to any gene: 7. This CDR3 has 15 residues. The germline CDR1 and CDR2 sequences are SGHTS and YDEGEE. CDR3 in amino acids: CASSEGLVGTGELFF. In nucleotides, the CDR3 is TGTGCCAGCAGCGAGGGACTAGTCGGGACCGGGGAGCTGTTTTTT.

The gene calls are TRBV3-1 (or the pseudogene TRBV3-2) and TRBJ1-1; 7 nucleotides match TRBD1. This CDR3 spans 14 amino acids. After removal of 6 bases from V and 0 bases from J, the junction contained 4 bases not matched to a gene. CDR1 and CDR2 (germline): LGHDT, YNNKEL (reference sequence). CDR3 nucleotide sequence: TGTGCCAGCAGGCTCGGGACAGTGAACACTGAAGCTTTCTTT. It encodes CASRLGTVNTEAFF.

The rearrangement uses TRBV30 and TRBJ1-5; D ambiguous. V lost 4 bases, J lost 0 bases, and 7 bases lay in between. The CDR3 covers 13 residues. The V gene's germline CDR1 is GTSNPN and CDR2 SVGIG (reference sequence). CDR3 bases: TGTGCCTGGAAGGGAGATAGCAATCAGCCCCAGCATTTT. It is translated as CAWKGDSNQPQHF.

The chain employs TRBV18 and TRBJ1-1; no definite D call. The V end was cut by 5 bases, the J end by 0 bases, with 7 bases between. Germline V gene lookup returns CDR1 KGHSH and CDR2 LQKENI. This CDR3 comprises 13 residues. The CDR3: CASSSDLNTEAFF. The CDR3 nucleotides are TGTGCCAGCTCATCTGACTTGAACACTGAAGCTTTCTTT.

The genes are TRBV27 and TRBJ1-1; 7 nucleotides match TRBD1. CDR3 size: 13 residues. The trim removed 6 bases at V and 4 bases at J, leaving 5 bases unmatched. CDR1 and CDR2 (germline): MNHEY, SMNVEV (reference sequence). The chain's CDR3 is CASRPDRFTEAFF. CDR3 nucleotide sequence: TGTGCCAGCAGGCCGGACAGGTTCACTGAAGCTTTCTTT.

Here the CDR3 reads CSVSGGIRQPQHF. The CDR3 DNA reads as TGCAGCGTGAGTGGGGGGATTAGGCAGCCCCAGCATTTT. This chain connects TRBV29-1 to TRBJ1-5; D may be TRBD1 (5 bases). The CDR3 is 13 residues long. Germline V gives CDR1 SQVTM, CDR2 ANQGSEA. The V and J ends lost 6 bases and 7 bases respectively, with 16 bases between them.

The chain employs TRBV9 and TRBJ2-1, with D unresolved. The V gene's germline CDR1 is SGDLS and CDR2 YYNGEE. The CDR3 runs 14 residues. The V and J ends lost 0 bases and 10 bases respectively, with 14 bases between them. The CDR3 DNA is TGTGCCAGCAGCGTAGCTGGTCAGGATTTGGAGCAGTTCTTC. Translating gives CASSVAGQDLEQFF. Variable domain in full (rest from reference TRBV9 and TRBJ2-1): DSGVTQTPKHLITATGQRVTLRCSPRSGDLSVYWYQQSLDQGLQFLIQYYNGEERAKGNILERFSAQQFPDLHSELNLSSLELGDSALYFCASSVAGQDLEQFFGPGTRLTVL.

The gene calls are TRBV6-5 and TRBJ1-1; D is unresolved. This CDR3 is built from 13 residues. Germline V gives CDR1 MNHEY, CDR2 SVGAGI. V was pared by 0 bases and J by 0 bases, with 2 bases between. The CDR3 bases are TGTGCCAGCAGTTACTCCATGAACACTGAAGCTTTCTTT. As protein: CASSYSMNTEAFF.

The V call is TRBV9, the J call TRBJ1-3; D is undetermined. Trimming stripped 3 bases from V and 0 bases from J, with 10 bases between. Germline V gene sequence: CDR1 SGDLS, CDR2 YYNGEE. The CDR3 has 15 amino acids. CDR3 nucleotide sequence: TGTGCCAGCAGCGCGGAGGGTAGCTCTGGAAACACCATATATTTT. It translates to CASSAEGSSGNTIYF. The full variable domain, in which reference TRBV9 and TRBJ1-3 provide the parts outside the CDR3, is DSGVTQTPKHLITATGQRVTLRCSPRSGDLSVYWYQQSLDQGLQFLIQYYNGEERAKGNILERFSAQQFPDLHSELNLSSLELGDSALYFCASSAEGSSGNTIYFGEGSWLTVV.

The sample holds a few counts of this clone. The rearrangement uses TRBV15 and TRBJ2-7, with TRBD1 as a possible D gene (6 bases). From germline, CDR1 is LNHNV and CDR2 YYDKDF (reference sequence). V was trimmed by 0 bases and J by 7 bases, leaving 16 bases between them. This CDR3 region has 15 residues. CDR3 in amino acids: CATSRDRGSPGEQYF. The CDR3 DNA reads as TGTGCCACCAGCAGAGATAGGGGGAGCCCAGGGGAGCAGTACTTC.

This rearrangement joins TRBV7-8 to TRBJ1-5; the D gene is possibly TRBD1 (5 bases). The CDR3 is 16 amino acids. V lost 2 bases and J lost 1, with 12 bases in between. CDR1 is SGHVS and CDR2 is FQNEAQ in the germline V gene. The DNA for the CDR3 is TGTGCCAGCAGCTTACCTCCTCGGGGGAGCAATCAGCCCCAGCATTTT. It yields the protein CASSLPPRGSNQPQHF.